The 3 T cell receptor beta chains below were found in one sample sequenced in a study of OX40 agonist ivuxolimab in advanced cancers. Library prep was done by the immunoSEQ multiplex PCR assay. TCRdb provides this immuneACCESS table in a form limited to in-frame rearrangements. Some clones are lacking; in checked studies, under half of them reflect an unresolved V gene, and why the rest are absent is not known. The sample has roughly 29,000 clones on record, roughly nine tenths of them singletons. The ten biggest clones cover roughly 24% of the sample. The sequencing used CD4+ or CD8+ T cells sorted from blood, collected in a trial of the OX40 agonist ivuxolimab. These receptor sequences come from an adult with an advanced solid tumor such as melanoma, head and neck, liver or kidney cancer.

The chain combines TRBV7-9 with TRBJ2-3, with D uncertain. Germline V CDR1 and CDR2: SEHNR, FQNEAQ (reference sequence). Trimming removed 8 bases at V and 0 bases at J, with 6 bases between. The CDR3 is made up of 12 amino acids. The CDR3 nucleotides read TGTGCCAGCCGTAGTAGCACAGATACGCAGTATTTT. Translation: CASRSSTDTQYF. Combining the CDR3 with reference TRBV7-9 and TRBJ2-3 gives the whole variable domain DTGVSQNPRHKITKRGQNVTFRCDPISEHNRLYWYRQTLGQGPEFLTYFQNEAQLEKSRLLSDRFSAERPKGSFSTLEIQRTEQGDSAMYLCASRSSTDTQYFGPGTRLTVL.

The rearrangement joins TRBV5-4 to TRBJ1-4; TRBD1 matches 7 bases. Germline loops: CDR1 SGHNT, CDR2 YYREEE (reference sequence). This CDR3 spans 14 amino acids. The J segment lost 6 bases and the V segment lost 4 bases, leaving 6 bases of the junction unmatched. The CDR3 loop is CASSPLTGYEKLFF. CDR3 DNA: TGTGCCAGCAGCCCGCTGACAGGGTATGAAAAACTGTTTTTT.

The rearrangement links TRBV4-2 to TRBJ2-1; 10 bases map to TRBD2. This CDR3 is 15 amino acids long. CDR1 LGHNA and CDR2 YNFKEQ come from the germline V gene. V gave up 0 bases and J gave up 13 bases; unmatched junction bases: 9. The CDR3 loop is CASSQERASGSPQFF. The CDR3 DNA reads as TGTGCCAGCAGCCAAGAACGCGCTAGCGGGAGTCCCCAGTTCTTC.